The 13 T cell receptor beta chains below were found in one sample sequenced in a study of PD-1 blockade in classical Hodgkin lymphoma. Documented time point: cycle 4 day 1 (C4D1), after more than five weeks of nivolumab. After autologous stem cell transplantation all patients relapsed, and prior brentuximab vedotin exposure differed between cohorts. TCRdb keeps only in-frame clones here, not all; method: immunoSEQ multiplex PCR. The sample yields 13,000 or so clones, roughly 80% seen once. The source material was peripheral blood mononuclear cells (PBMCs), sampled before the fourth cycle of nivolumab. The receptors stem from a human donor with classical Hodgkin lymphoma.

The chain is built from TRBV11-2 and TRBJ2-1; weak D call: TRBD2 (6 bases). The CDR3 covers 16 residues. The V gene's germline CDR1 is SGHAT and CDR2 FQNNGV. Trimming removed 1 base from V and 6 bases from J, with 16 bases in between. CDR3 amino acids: CASSLGDSIIVNEQFF. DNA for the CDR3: TGTGCCAGCAGCTTAGGGGACTCTATAATTGTCAATGAGCAGTTCTTC.

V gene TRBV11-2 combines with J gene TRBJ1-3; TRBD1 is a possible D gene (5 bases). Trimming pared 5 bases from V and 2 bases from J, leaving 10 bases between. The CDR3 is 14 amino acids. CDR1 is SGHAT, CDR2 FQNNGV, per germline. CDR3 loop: CASSPGTAGNTIYF. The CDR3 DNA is TGTGCCAGCAGCCCGGGGACCGCTGGAAACACCATATATTTT. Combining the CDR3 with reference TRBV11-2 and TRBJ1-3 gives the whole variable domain EAGVAQSPRYKIIEKRQSVAFWCNPISGHATLYWYQQILGQGPKLLIQFQNNGVVDDSQLPKDRFSAERLKGVDSTLKIQPAKLEDSAVYLCASSPGTAGNTIYFGEGSWLTVV.

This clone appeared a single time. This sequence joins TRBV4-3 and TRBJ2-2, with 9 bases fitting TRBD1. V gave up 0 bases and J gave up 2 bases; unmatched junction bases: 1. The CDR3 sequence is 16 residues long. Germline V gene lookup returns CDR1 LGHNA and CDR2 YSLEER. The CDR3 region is CASSQEGQGNTGELFF. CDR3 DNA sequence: TGCGCCAGCAGCCAAGAGGGACAGGGTAACACCGGGGAGCTGTTTTTT.

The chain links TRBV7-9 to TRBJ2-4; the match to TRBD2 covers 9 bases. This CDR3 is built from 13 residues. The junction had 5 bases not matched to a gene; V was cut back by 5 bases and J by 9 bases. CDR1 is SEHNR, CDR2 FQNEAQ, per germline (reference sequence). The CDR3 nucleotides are TGTGCCAGCAGCCCGGGACTAGCTGGCATTCAGTACTTC. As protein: CASSPGLAGIQYF.

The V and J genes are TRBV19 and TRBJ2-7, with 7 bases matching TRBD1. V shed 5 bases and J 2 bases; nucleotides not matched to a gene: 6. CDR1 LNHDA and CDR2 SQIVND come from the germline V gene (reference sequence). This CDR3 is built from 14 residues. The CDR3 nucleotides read TGTGCCAGTAGTCTGGGACAGCCACCCTACGAGCAGTACTTC. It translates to CASSLGQPPYEQYF.

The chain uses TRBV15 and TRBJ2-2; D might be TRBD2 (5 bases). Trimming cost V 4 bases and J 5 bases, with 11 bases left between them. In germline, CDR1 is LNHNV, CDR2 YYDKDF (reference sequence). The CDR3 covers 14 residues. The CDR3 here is CATSTYRGTGELFF. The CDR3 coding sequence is TGTGCCACCAGCACCTACCGGGGAACCGGGGAGCTGTTTTTT.

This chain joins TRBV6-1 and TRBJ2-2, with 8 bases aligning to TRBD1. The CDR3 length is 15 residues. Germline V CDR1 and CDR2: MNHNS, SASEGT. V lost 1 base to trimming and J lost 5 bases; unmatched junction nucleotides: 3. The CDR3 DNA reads TGTGCCAGCAGTGAAGTCAGGGGGCGGACCGGGGAGCTGTTTTTT. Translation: CASSEVRGRTGELFF.

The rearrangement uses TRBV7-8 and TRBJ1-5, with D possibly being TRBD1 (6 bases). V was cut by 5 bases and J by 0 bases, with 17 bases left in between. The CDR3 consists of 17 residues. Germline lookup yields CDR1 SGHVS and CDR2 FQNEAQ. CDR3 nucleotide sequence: TGTGCCAGCAGCCACGGGACAAGGGGATATAGCAATCAGCCCCAGCATTTT. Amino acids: CASSHGTRGYSNQPQHF.

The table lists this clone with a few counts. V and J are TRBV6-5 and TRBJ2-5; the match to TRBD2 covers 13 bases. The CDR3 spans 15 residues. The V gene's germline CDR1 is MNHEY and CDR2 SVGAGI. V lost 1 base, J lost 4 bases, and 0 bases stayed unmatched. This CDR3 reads CASSYWTSGGETQYF. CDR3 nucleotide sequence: TGTGCCAGCAGTTACTGGACTAGCGGGGGAGAGACCCAGTACTTC.

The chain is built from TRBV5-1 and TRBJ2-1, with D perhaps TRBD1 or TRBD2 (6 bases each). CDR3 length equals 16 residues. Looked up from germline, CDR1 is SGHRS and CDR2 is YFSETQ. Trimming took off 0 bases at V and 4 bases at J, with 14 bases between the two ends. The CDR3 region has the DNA TGCGCCAGCAGCTTGGTGTCGGGGGCCGGTTACAATGAGCAGTTCTTC. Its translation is CASSLVSGAGYNEQFF. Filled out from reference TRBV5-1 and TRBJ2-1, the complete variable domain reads KAGVTQTPRYLIKTRGQQVTLSCSPISGHRSVSWYQQTPGQGLQFLFEYFSETQRNKGNFPGRFSGRQFSNSRSEMNVSTLELGDSALYLCASSLVSGAGYNEQFFGPGTRLTVL.

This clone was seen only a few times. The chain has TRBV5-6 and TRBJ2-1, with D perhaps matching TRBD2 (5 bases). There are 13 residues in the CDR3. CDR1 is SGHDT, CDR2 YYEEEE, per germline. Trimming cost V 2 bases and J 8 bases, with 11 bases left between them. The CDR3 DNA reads TGTGCCAGCAGCTTTCTAATGAGGGATGAGCAGTTCTTC. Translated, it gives CASSFLMRDEQFF.

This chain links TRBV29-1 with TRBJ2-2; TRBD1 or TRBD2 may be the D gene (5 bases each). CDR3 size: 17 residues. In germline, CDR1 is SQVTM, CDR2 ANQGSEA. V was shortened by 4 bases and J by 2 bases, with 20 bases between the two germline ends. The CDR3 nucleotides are TGCAGCGTTGCCAGTCTATCGGGACGGGACAACACCGGGGAGCTGTTTTTT. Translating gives CSVASLSGRDNTGELFF.

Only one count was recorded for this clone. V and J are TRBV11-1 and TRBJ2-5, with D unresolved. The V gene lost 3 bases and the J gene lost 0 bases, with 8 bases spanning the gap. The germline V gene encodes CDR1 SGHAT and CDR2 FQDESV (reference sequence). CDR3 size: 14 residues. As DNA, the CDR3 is TGTGCCAGCAGCTTGGGCGGATACCAAGAGACCCAGTACTTC. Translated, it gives CASSLGGYQETQYF.